The clone carrying this TCR beta chain was found once. Stated time point: pre-treatment sample, taken before nivolumab and TIL therapy. This entry is derived from a study of TIL therapy for anti-PD-1-resistant metastatic lung cancer. This was the immunoSEQ v3 assay. Measured with immunoSEQ multiplex PCR; TCRdb has only the in-frame clones, and not every one. The sample includes approximately 47,000 clones, approximately 86% of them seen just once. The germline V and J ends were trimmed by 1 base and 7 bases, with 8 bases remaining between them. The CDR3 spans 13 residues. Germline CDR1 is SGHAT and CDR2 is FQNNGV.

The TCR originated in a person between 25 and 80 years old with non-small cell lung cancer. The gene calls are TRBV11-2 and TRBJ2-1; no clear D gene. Specimen: blood, collected at baseline. The CDR3 reads CASSLALGNEQFF. CDR3 DNA: TGTGCCAGCAGCTTAGCGCTTGGTAATGAGCAGTTCTTC.